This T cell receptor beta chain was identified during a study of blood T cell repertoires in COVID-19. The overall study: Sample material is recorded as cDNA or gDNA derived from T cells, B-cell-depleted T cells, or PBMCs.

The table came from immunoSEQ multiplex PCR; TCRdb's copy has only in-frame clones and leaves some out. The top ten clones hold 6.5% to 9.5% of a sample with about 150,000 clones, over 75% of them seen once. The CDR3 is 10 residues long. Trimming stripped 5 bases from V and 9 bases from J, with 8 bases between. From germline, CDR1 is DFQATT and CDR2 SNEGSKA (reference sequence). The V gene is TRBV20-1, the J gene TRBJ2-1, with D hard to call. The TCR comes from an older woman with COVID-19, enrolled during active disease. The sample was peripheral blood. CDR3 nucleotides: TGCAGTGCTCAAGCGAGTGAGCAGTTCTTC. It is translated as CSAQASEQFF.